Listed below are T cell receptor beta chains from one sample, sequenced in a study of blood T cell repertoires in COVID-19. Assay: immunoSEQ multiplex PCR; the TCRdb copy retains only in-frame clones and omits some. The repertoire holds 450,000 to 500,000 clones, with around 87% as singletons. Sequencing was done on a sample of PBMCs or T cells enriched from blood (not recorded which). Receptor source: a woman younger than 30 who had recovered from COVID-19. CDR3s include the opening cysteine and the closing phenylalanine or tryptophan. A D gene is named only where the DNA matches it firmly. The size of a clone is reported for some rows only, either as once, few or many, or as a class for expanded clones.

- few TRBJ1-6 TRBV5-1 TGCGCCAGCAGCGTACACTCACCCGGGACACAGTATAATTCACCCCTCCACTTT CASSVHSPGTQYNSPLHF
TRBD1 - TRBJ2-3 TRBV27 TGTGCCAGCAGTCCTTTCCAGGGGGCGGAAGATACGCAGTATTTT CASSPFQGAEDTQYF
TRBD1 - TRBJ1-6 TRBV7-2 TGTGCCAGCAGCCAGACAGGGTATAGTAATTCACCCCTCCACTTT CASSQTGYSNSPLHF
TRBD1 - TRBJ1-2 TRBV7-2 TGTGCCAGCAGCTTAGTGGGACAGGGTTGGTATGGCTACACCTTC CASSLVGQGWYGYTF
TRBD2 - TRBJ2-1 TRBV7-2 TGTGCCAGCAGCTTAGGACGGGGGGGCAATGAGCAGTTCTTC CASSLGRGGNEQFF
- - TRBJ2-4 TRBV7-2 TGTGCCAGCAGACTCAGGGTATCTGACATTCAGTACTTC CASRLRVSDIQYF
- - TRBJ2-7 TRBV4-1 TGCGCCAGCAGCCAAGATATTCGAGCCCAAAGCTCCTACGAGCAGTACTTC CASSQDIRAQSSYEQYF
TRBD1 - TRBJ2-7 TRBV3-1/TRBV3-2 TGTGCCAGCAGCCAAGCTTACAGGGGCACGGTCCACGAGCAGTACTTC CASSQAYRGTVHEQYF
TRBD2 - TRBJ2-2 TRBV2 TGTGCCAGCAGGAGACTAGCGGAAGGGGAGCTGTTTTTT CASRRLAEGELFF
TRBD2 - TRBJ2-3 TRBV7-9 TGTGCCAGCACCCCCAGGGCGGGGGGCACAGATACGCAGTATTTT CASTPRAGGTDTQYF
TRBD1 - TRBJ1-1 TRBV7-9 TGTGCCAGCAGCCCTTGGACAGGGAAGACTGAAGCTTTCTTT CASSPWTGKTEAFF
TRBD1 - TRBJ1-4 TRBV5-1 TGCGCCAGCCGGACAGGGGTGGCTAATGAAAAACTGTTTTTT CASRTGVANEKLFF
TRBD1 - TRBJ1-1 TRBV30 TGTGCCTGGAGTACCAGGGGGCGCCCCGGTGAAGCTTTCTTT CAWSTRGRPGEAFF
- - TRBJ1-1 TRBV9 TGTGCCAGCAGCCCCGGACTGATGAACACTGAAGCTTTCTTT CASSPGLMNTEAFF
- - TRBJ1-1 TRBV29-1 TGCAGCGTCGCATATGGGCGGAACACTGAAGCTTTCTTT CSVAYGRNTEAFF
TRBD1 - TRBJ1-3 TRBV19 TGTGCCAGTAGCGACAGGGGCGGTGGAAACACCATATATTTT CASSDRGGGNTIYF
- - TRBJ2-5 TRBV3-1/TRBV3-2 TGTGCCAGCAGCCGACCGCCCGGGACTGACCAAGAGACCCAGTACTTC CASSRPPGTDQETQYF
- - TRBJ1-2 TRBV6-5 TGTGCCAGCAGTTACTCGGGGACAACCGGCTACACCTTC CASSYSGTTGYTF
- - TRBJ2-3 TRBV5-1 TGCGCCAGCAGCCGTGGGACTTCTAGCACAGATACGCAGTATTTT CASSRGTSSTDTQYF
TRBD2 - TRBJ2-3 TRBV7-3 TGTGCCAGCAGCTTGGGGACTAGCGGGGTAGGTCCAGATACGCAGTATTTT CASSLGTSGVGPDTQYF
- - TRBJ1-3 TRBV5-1 TGCGCCAGCAGCTTTGACGGGGAAGAATGGCCGCACACCATATATTTT CASSFDGEEWPHTIYF
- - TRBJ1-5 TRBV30 TGTGCCTGGAGTACTTGGGGCGATCAGCCCCAGCATTTT CAWSTWGDQPQHF
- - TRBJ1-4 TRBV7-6 TGTGCCAGCAGCCCTAAACACGGACAACTTAATGAAAAACTGTTTTTT CASSPKHGQLNEKLFF
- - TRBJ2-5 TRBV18 TGTGCCAGCTCACCACTCGGAGGGATACAAGAGACCCAGTACTTC CASSPLGGIQETQYF
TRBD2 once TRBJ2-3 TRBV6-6 TGTGCCTCCTCGGGAGCGGGGGATACGCAGTATTTT CASSGAGDTQYF
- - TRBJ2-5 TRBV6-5 TGTGCCAGCAGTCCACGGGGGGCAGGGGAGACCCAGTACTTC CASSPRGAGETQYF
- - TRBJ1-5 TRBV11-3 TGTGCCAGCAGCTCGGACCAAACAGAACGGGATAGCAATCAGCCCCAGCATTTT CASSSDQTERDSNQPQHF
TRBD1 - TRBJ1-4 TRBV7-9 TGTGCCAGCAGCTCACAGGGACAGGGCGATGAAAAACTGTTTTTT CASSSQGQGDEKLFF
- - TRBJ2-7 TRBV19 TGTGCCAGTAGTCCCTCCATTTTGAGCTCCTACGAGCAGTACTTC CASSPSILSSYEQYF
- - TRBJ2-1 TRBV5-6 TGTGCCAGCAGCTTGAGGCGCCGGGATGAGCAGTTCTTC CASSLRRRDEQFF
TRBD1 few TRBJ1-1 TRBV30 TGTGCCTGGGGGACAGGGGGCGGTGGTGAAGCTTTCTTT CAWGTGGGGEAFF
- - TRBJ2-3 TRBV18 TGTGCCAGCTCACCCCGACTAGTGAGGACAGATACGCAGTATTTT CASSPRLVRTDTQYF
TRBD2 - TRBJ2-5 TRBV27 TGTGCCAGCTCCGGACTAGCGGGGGGAATCCAAGAGACCCAGTACTTC CASSGLAGGIQETQYF
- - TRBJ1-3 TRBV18 TGTGCCAGCTCACCACCGTCAGCGATCTCTGGAAACACCATATATTTT CASSPPSAISGNTIYF
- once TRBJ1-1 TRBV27 TGTGCCAGCAGTATAGGGGCCTTCACTGAAGCTTTCTTT CASSIGAFTEAFF
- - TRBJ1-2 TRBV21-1 TGTGCCAGCAGCAAGAACCCTCCGGGACAGCCTAACTATGGCTACACCTTC CASSKNPPGQPNYGYTF
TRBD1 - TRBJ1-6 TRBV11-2 TGTGCCAGCAGCTCCAGGGGGACGGATAATTCACCCCTCCACTTT CASSSRGTDNSPLHF
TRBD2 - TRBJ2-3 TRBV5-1 TGCGCCAGCAGCAGGGGCGGACTAGCGCATGGACCTAGCACAGATACGCAGTATTTT CASSRGGLAHGPSTDTQYF
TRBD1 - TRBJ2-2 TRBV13 TGTGCCAGCAGCCTGACGGACAGGTTCACCGGGGAGCTGTTTTTT CASSLTDRFTGELFF
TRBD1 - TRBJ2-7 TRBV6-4 TGTGCCAGCAGTGACCTTCACAGGGGCGAGCAGTACTTC CASSDLHRGEQYF
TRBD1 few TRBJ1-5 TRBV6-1 TGTGCCAGCAGTGATGGGAGGGACAGGGTAAAGGGGGGCAATCAGCCCCAGCATTTT CASSDGRDRVKGGNQPQHF
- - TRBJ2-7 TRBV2 TGTGCCAGCTTTGATACCGGGACAACCTACGAGCAGTACTTC CASFDTGTTYEQYF
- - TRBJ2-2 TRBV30 TGTGCCTGGAGTCACAGGGGGGGGGACACCGGGGAGCTGTTTTTT CAWSHRGGDTGELFF
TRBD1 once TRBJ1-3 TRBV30 TGTGCCTGGAGCCGGGGACAGGGTAATGGAAACACCATATATTTT CAWSRGQGNGNTIYF
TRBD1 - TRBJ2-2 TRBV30 TGTGCCTGGGGGACAGGCACCGGGGAGCTGTTTTTT CAWGTGTGELFF
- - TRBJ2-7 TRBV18 TGTGCCAGCTCCCGTAGCGGAGGATCCTCCTACGAGCAGTACTTC CASSRSGGSSYEQYF
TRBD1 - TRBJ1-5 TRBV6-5 TGTGCCACCCAAATACCGGGACAGAATCAGCCCCAGCATTTT CATQIPGQNQPQHF
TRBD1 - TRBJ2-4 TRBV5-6 TGTGCCAGCAGCCCGGGGACAGGCATCGGTGGGATTCAGTACTTC CASSPGTGIGGIQYF
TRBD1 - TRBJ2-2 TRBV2 TGTGCCAGCTTACGGGACAGGGGAAGTGCCGGGGAGCTGTTTTTT CASLRDRGSAGELFF
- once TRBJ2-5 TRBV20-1 TGCAGTGCTAGTAGGGGGCAAGAGACCCAGTACTTC CSASRGQETQYF
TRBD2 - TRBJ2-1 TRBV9 TGTGCCAGCAGCGTGGGGACTAGCGGCGCCAGCTCCTACAATGAGCAGTTCTTC CASSVGTSGASSYNEQFF